This paragraph reports one T cell receptor (beta chain). The data derive from a study of T cell changes during pregnancy in multiple sclerosis. Only in-frame clones appear in the TCRdb table, and some are missing; sequencing was by immunoSEQ multiplex PCR. The sample contains tens of thousands of clones, almost 95% of which appear only once. The germline CDR1 and CDR2 sequences are SQVTM and ANQGSEA. The CDR3 has 12 amino acids. J lost 5 bases, V lost 7 bases, and 5 bases had no gene match. The TCR sequence derives from a female donor in good health, enrolled as a control in a pregnancy study. Specimen: peripheral blood, collected in the third trimester of pregnancy. This chain links TRBV29-1 with TRBJ1-1, with TRBD1 matching over 9 bases. CDR3: CSATTGGTEAFF. The CDR3 nucleotides are TGCAGCGCCACGACAGGGGGGACTGAAGCTTTCTTT. The full variable domain, rest sourced from reference TRBV29-1 and TRBJ1-1, is SAVISQKPSRDICQRGTSLTIQCQVDSQVTMMFWYRQQPGQSLTLIATANQGSEATYESGFVIDKFPISRPNLTFSTLTVSNMSPEDSSIYLCSATTGGTEAFFGQGTRLTVV.